This is a list of T cell receptor beta chains from one sample in a study of T cells in Graves' hyperthyroidism and ophthalmopathy. TCRdb re-called the multiplex PCR reads through MiXCR, storing one row per CDR3 protein. The sample holds about 530,000 distinct CDR3 sequences, approximately 17% seen once. Input material: blood. The receptor source for this set is a woman under 30 with Graves' ophthalmopathy. Each CDR3 is given with its conserved first and last residue. A clone size is listed for some rows: how often the clone was seen (once, few, many), or a class if it is expanded.

>TRBV2|14|many
CASSAGQGYSEAFF
>TRBV5-4|18|-
CASSPAREGGVPTDTQYF
>TRBV10-3|13|-
CATEGGSIYEQYF
>TRBV13|13|few
CASSSTNYNEQFF
>TRBV2|15|many
CASSSGGTGTYEQYF
>TRBV7-8|12|few
CASGYTGQGYTF
>TRBV13|15|many
CASSLRTSGRYEQYF
>TRBV5-5|12|-
CVSSLVLAEQFF
>TRBV14|16|many
CASSQESRGSTYGYTF
>TRBV6-5|14|few
CASSTPGQQETQYF
>TRBV5-1|15|-
CASSPGASSSYEQYF
>TRBV5-1|14|many
CASSFPSGANVLTF
>TRBV20-1|21|-
CSARDPHTRTGLHYSNQPQHF
>TRBV29-1|13|few
CSVVGGGGAEAFF
>TRBV5-1|16|many
CASSPHGTSGVDEQFF
>TRBV6-1|17|-
CASSHYKGAGPDTEAFF
>TRBV2|12|-
CASSEDFVEAFF
>TRBV7-9|13|many
CASSPQWGNEQFF
>TRBV29-1|12|-
CSVAWGPYGYTF
>TRBV29-1|11|-
CSVRQRLEAFF
>TRBV9|14|few
CASSPQTDNSPLHF
>TRBV20-1|16|-
CSATPAAGTGNTEAFF
>TRBV12-3/TRBV12-4|14|many
CASSLKRYQETQYF
>TRBV10-3|13|many
CAISRAGTYEQYF
>TRBV5-1|14|many
CASSLEGGMETQYF
>TRBV10-3|13|many
CAIRGPTDSPLHF
>TRBV27|15|-
CASSLGGGGSYGYTF
>TRBV28|15|many
CASSLFGGQLETQYF
>TRBV19|17|few
CASSISSGVPTTGELFF
>TRBV29-1|13|many
CSVLTSEAYEQYF
>TRBV29-1|14|few
CSVEGAASHNEQFF
>TRBV27|16|few
CASSSSGPLGGNEQFF
>TRBV6-1|15|-
CASSEGTGFNSPLHF
>TRBV12-3/TRBV12-4|15|many
CASSPGTGDFGELFF
>TRBV28|15|-
CASSLPGLDTGELFF
>TRBV7-2|16|many
CASSLDGGGGTDTQYF
>TRBV9|15|few
CASSVAPGERFEQYF
>TRBV27|16|many
CASSPNDRGGDTEAFF
>TRBV7-3|15|-
CASSSGVGAGNTIYF
>TRBV11-3|14|few
CASSTGDSHTEAFF
>TRBV9|16|-
CASSVGGVLGNTEAFF
>TRBV29-1|13|many
CSGTWTGNTEAFF
>TRBV6-1|14|many
CASSEGSSLRELFF
>TRBV24-1|15|few
CATSGAGGPTGELFF
>TRBV12-3/TRBV12-4|15|-
CASSPSPDVSYEQYF
>TRBV13|14|-
CASSSQGAVGELFF
>TRBV9|14|-
CASSVAEGWTEAFF
>TRBV6-1|13|few
CASRPMDSYEQYF
>TRBV3-1|12|many
CASSFPQGPAFF
>TRBV6-2/TRBV6-3|16|-
CASRTWTVRSGNTIYF